These 32 T cell receptor beta chains originate from one sample sequenced in a study of blood T cell repertoires in COVID-19. The assay was immunoSEQ multiplex PCR, and TCRdb's table has in-frame clones only and misses some. The sample yields over 100,000 clones, around three quarters seen once. The sequencing input was peripheral blood. All receptors come from an elderly woman with acute or convalescent COVID-19.

The CDR3 loop reads CASSSSAGTETQYF. The DNA of the CDR3 is TGCGCCAGCAGCTCCTCAGCGGGAACGGAGACCCAGTACTTC. The chain couples TRBV5-1 to TRBJ2-5; 7 bases align to TRBD2. V was clipped by 3 bases and J by 5 bases; unmatched bases: 7. This CDR3 is 14 amino acids long. The germline CDR1 and CDR2 sequences are SGHRS and YFSETQ.

The chain combines TRBV6-5 with TRBJ1-1, with unresolved D. The V gene lost 4 bases and the J gene lost 0 bases, with 9 bases spanning the gap. Germline CDR1 is MNHEY and CDR2 is SVGAGI. CDR3 length equals 14 residues. In DNA, the CDR3 is TGTGCCAGCAGTTCTCCCGGGTTGAACACTGAAGCTTTCTTT. The encoded protein is CASSSPGLNTEAFF.

V is TRBV30 and J is TRBJ2-7, with a weak D call TRBD2 (5 bases). The CDR3 has 12 residues. Trimming removed 4 bases at V and 12 bases at J, with 19 bases between. In germline, CDR1 is GTSNPN, CDR2 SVGIG (reference sequence). CDR3 sequence reads: CAWTPGLGLMYF. For the CDR3, the DNA is TGTGCCTGGACCCCTGGACTGGGTTTGATGTACTTC.

This clone was observed once. The chain carries TRBV13 and TRBJ1-4; TRBD1 matches at 7 bases. Germline CDR1 PRHDT, CDR2 FYEKMQ (reference sequence). V shed 5 bases and J 2 bases; nucleotides not matched to a gene: 5. The CDR3 loop spans 15 amino acids. CDR3 in DNA: TGTGCCAGCAGCGGACCGGGACAGACTAATGAAAAACTGTTTTTT. This gives the protein CASSGPGQTNEKLFF.

The CDR3 protein is CASSIGPGQGHYGYTF. The CDR3 coding sequence is TGTGCCAGTAGTATAGGCCCGGGACAGGGCCACTATGGCTACACCTTC. The J gene is TRBJ1-2, the V gene TRBV19; 9 nucleotides match TRBD1. The CDR3 is 16 residues long. V was clipped by 1 base and J by 3 bases; unmatched bases: 6. Germline loops: CDR1 LNHDA, CDR2 SQIVND (reference sequence).

The chain uses TRBV19 and TRBJ2-2; D not certain. Germline lookup yields CDR1 LNHDA and CDR2 SQIVND (reference sequence). Trimming shortened V by 0 bases and J by 7 bases, and 12 bases separated the two germline ends. The CDR3 sequence is 15 residues long. The CDR3 DNA is TGTGCCAGTAGTATAGATTCCAGGTTTATCGGGGAGCTGTTTTTT. This sequence encodes CASSIDSRFIGELFF.

The count of this clone is one. The rearrangement links TRBV30 to TRBJ2-6, with unresolved D. Germline-derived CDR1 and CDR2 are GTSNPN and SVGIG (reference sequence). V lost 8 bases and J lost 0, with 14 bases in between. This CDR3 region has 15 residues. The DNA of the CDR3 is TGTGCCGAAACCGAGAAAAACTCTGGGGCCAACGTCCTGACTTTC. Translating it yields CAETEKNSGANVLTF.

Of note for this clone: The junction and the germline gene differ at one end; a read error may be behind it. V and J are TRBV9 and TRBJ1-2; D perhaps matches TRBD1 (6 bases). This CDR3 spans 17 amino acids. CDR1 SGDLS and CDR2 YYNGEE come from the germline V gene. In DNA form, the CDR3 reads TGTGCCAGCAGCAACCAGGGGAGGGCAGGAACCTTCTATCGCTACACCTTC. Translating it yields CASSNQGRAGTFYRYTF.

J is TRBJ2-2 and V is TRBV12-3 or TRBV12-4; D is possibly TRBD1 (6 bases). The ends were cut back, 7 bases at V and 5 bases at J, with 11 bases in the middle. This CDR3 region has 13 residues. This CDR3 reads CASNTGLTGELFF. The CDR3 DNA reads TGTGCCAGCAACACAGGGCTTACCGGGGAGCTGTTTTTT.

The chain recombines TRBV6-6 with TRBJ2-3, with 9 bases that match TRBD1. J gave up 0 bases and V 4 bases, and 2 bases lay outside the gene matches. CDR1 and CDR2 (germline): MNHNY, SVGAGI (reference sequence). The CDR3 is 15 amino acids. CDR3: CASSWDRESTDTQYF. CDR3 DNA sequence: TGTGCCAGCAGTTGGGACAGGGAAAGCACAGATACGCAGTATTTT.

This clone was seen more than once but under ten times. The CDR3 region has the DNA TGTGCCTGGAGTGTAGCAGGGGTTAACGAGCAGTACTTC. Translating gives CAWSVAGVNEQYF. V usage is TRBV30 and J usage is TRBJ2-7; D possibly corresponds to TRBD1 (6 bases). V dropped 0 bases and J dropped 5 bases, with 11 bases sitting between them. The germline V gene encodes CDR1 GTSNPN and CDR2 SVGIG (reference sequence). There are 13 residues in the CDR3.

V and J are TRBV7-9 and TRBJ1-6; D is perhaps TRBD1 (6 bases). This CDR3 has 15 amino acids. Germline V gene sequence: CDR1 SEHNR, CDR2 FQNEAQ (reference sequence). Trimming left V 1 base short and J 6 bases short, with 10 bases between. The DNA for the CDR3 is TGTGCCAGCAGCTTAGGGGGACACTCTAATTCACCCCTCCACTTT. Its translation is CASSLGGHSNSPLHF.

The V call is TRBV7-8, the J call TRBJ1-2, with D hard to call. The CDR3 sequence is 15 residues long. The V end was cut by 4 bases, the J end by 0 bases, with 12 bases between. CDR1 is SGHVS and CDR2 is FQNEAQ in the germline V gene. The chain's CDR3 is CASSYALIPNYGYTF. Here the CDR3 DNA reads TGTGCCAGCAGCTACGCACTGATCCCTAACTATGGCTACACCTTC.

CDR3 sequence reads: CASSEGDTEAFF. The CDR3 DNA follows: TGCGCCAGCAGTGAAGGGGACACTGAAGCTTTCTTT. The chain uses TRBV10-2 and TRBJ1-1, with D tentatively TRBD1 (5 bases). This CDR3 contains 12 residues. The germline CDR1 and CDR2 sequences are WSHSY and SAAADI. V lost 3 bases to trimming and J lost 3 bases, with 5 bases between them.

J is TRBJ1-1 and V is TRBV7-2; TRBD1 might be the D (6 bases). The CDR3 totals 15 residues. Germline values: CDR1 SGHTA, CDR2 FQGNSA. V lost 2 bases and J 3 bases, leaving 13 bases between the germline ends. CDR3 sequence: CASSLWGGQDTEAFF. Written as DNA, the CDR3 is TGTGCCAGCAGCTTATGGGGGGGCCAGGACACTGAAGCTTTCTTT.

The chain recombines TRBV7-9 with TRBJ1-5, with 10 bases aligning to TRBD1. The CDR3 consists of 17 residues. V trimming: 5 bases; J trimming: 4 bases; junction bases outside the gene matches: 11. Germline V gene sequence: CDR1 SEHNR, CDR2 FQNEAQ (reference sequence). The CDR3 region is CASSRSDRGLSNQPQHF. The CDR3 bases are TGTGCCAGCAGCCGTTCCGACAGGGGGCTGAGTAATCAGCCCCAGCATTTT.

This chain links TRBV5-1 with TRBJ2-7, with a tentative D call TRBD2 (6 bases). Germline CDR1 is SGHRS and CDR2 is YFSETQ. Trimming stripped 0 bases from V and 3 bases from J, with 10 bases between. The CDR3 runs to 14 residues. CDR3 residues: CASSLVVGGYEQYF. The DNA of the CDR3 is TGCGCCAGCAGCTTGGTCGTGGGGGGCTACGAGCAGTACTTC.

For this clone: An end of the junction differs from the germline gene, which may be a read error. The chain links TRBV3-1 (or the pseudogene TRBV3-2) to TRBJ2-7; tentatively, D is TRBD1 (6 bases). Per the germline V gene, CDR1 is LGHDT and CDR2 is YNNKEL (reference sequence). The CDR3 loop spans 13 amino acids. CDR3 nucleotide sequence: TGTGCCAGCAGCCAAGGGGGACACAAAAAACCCTCCTTC. Its protein is CASSQGGHKKPSF.

This clone has a single count. In nucleotides, the CDR3 is TGTGCCAGCTCACTAACCGTCACCTCAGGGGTAGGGGACACTGAAGCTTTCTTT. This encodes CASSLTVTSGVGDTEAFF. The chain couples TRBV18 to TRBJ1-1, with a weak D call TRBD1 (6 bases). Between the trimmed V and J ends, which lost 4 bases and 3 bases, there was a span of 24 bases. This CDR3 has 18 amino acids. CDR1 and CDR2 from the germline V gene are KGHSH and LQKENI.

The chain joins TRBV2 to TRBJ2-3, with D perhaps TRBD2 (5 bases). Germline V gene lookup returns CDR1 SNHLY and CDR2 FYNNEI. The V and J ends lost 3 bases and 6 bases respectively, with 13 bases between them. This CDR3 has 14 amino acids. DNA for the CDR3: TGTGCCAGCAGTGAGGCTCTAGCATACGATACGCAGTATTTT. Residues: CASSEALAYDTQYF.

J is TRBJ2-2 and V is TRBV3-1 (or the pseudogene TRBV3-2), with 7 bases fitting TRBD1. The CDR3 runs to 15 residues. J lost 3 bases, V lost 1 base, and 2 bases had no gene match. CDR1 is LGHDT and CDR2 is YNNKEL in the germline V gene (reference sequence). Written as DNA, the CDR3 is TGTGCCAGCAGCCAAGGGGGACAGCACACCGGGGAGCTGTTTTTT. This codes for CASSQGGQHTGELFF.

The rearrangement links TRBV6-5 to TRBJ1-2; 8 bases fit TRBD1. The CDR3 loop spans 12 amino acids. CDR1 is MNHEY, CDR2 SVGAGI, per germline. With V trimmed by 6 bases and J by 11 bases, 8 bases remained unmatched. CDR3 sequence: CASRGTGEGYTF. In DNA form, the CDR3 reads TGTGCCAGCAGGGGGACAGGAGAGGGTTACACCTTC.

This sequence joins TRBV7-3 and TRBJ1-3; a weak D match, TRBD1 (5 bases). Germline V lookup: CDR1 SGHTA, CDR2 FQGTGA. V was clipped by 1 base and J by 0 bases, with 34 bases between them. The CDR3 extends over 24 amino acids. CDR3 sequence: CASSLNPLPLWGRQRVGSGNTIYF. The DNA of the CDR3 is TGTGCCAGCAGCTTAAACCCACTGCCCCTCTGGGGACGCCAGCGGGTAGGCTCTGGAAACACCATATATTTT. Drawing the rest from reference TRBV7-3 and TRBJ1-3, the complete variable domain is GAGVSQTPSNKVTEKGKYVELRCDPISGHTALYWYRQSLGQGPEFLIYFQGTGAADDSGLPNDRFFAVRPEGSVSTLKIQRTERGDSAVYLCASSLNPLPLWGRQRVGSGNTIYFGEGSWLTVV.

The chain links TRBV7-9 to TRBJ2-5; TRBD2 agrees at 10 bases. Germline V lookup: CDR1 SEHNR, CDR2 FQNEAQ (reference sequence). CDR3 length: 16 amino acids. V shed 2 bases, J shed 4 bases, and the junction held 7 bases outside the gene matches. CDR3: CASSLSAGGFPETQYF. The CDR3 bases are TGTGCCAGCAGCTTATCAGCGGGAGGGTTCCCAGAGACCCAGTACTTC.

The rearrangement joins TRBV7-2 to TRBJ2-2; 12 nucleotides match TRBD2. This CDR3 spans 16 amino acids. Germline V gene data show CDR1 as SGHTA and CDR2 as FQGNSA. J lost 5 bases, V lost 5 bases, and 6 bases had no gene match. The chain's CDR3 is CASSPGLAGLTGELFF. CDR3 in DNA: TGTGCCAGCAGCCCGGGACTAGCGGGCCTGACCGGGGAGCTGTTTTTT.

The CDR3 DNA is TGTGCCAGCAGCTTCGGGTTGTATCAGCCCCAGCATTTT. This translates into CASSFGLYQPQHF. The genes are TRBV7-2 and TRBJ1-5; D not resolved. V was pared by 3 bases and J by 5 bases, with 8 bases between. Germline values: CDR1 SGHTA, CDR2 FQGNSA. This CDR3 has 13 amino acids.

The chain employs TRBV2 and TRBJ1-1; D is possibly TRBD1 (5 bases). CDR3 size: 14 residues. The V end was cut by 4 bases, the J end by 4 bases, with 13 bases between. Germline V gene lookup returns CDR1 SNHLY and CDR2 FYNNEI. CDR3 loop: CASSAGRQGTEAFF. CDR3 DNA sequence: TGTGCCAGCAGTGCCGGCCGGCAGGGCACTGAAGCTTTCTTT.

The table lists this clone with a count of one. The V and J genes are TRBV7-9 and TRBJ2-3; 7 nucleotides match TRBD2. Germline CDR1 SEHNR, CDR2 FQNEAQ (reference sequence). CDR3 length: 13 residues. Losses at the gene ends were 4 bases for V and 5 bases for J; bases not matched to a gene: 3. As DNA, the CDR3 is TGTGCCAGCAGCTGGGGGGGGGAAGATACGCAGTATTTT. This translates into CASSWGGEDTQYF.

The chain carries TRBV9 and TRBJ1-1; 8 positions agree with TRBD1. The CDR3 length is 18 residues. Trimming removed 1 base from V and 5 bases from J; junction bases left unmatched: 16. The germline V gene has CDR1 SGDLS and CDR2 YYNGEE. CDR3 amino acids: CASSVRERTRGQDTEAFF. The CDR3 nucleotides read TGTGCCAGCAGCGTACGCGAACGGACCAGGGGGCAAGATACTGAAGCTTTCTTT.

The chain carries TRBV4-2 and TRBJ2-1; maybe TRBD2 (5 bases). The CDR3 totals 17 residues. Germline lookup yields CDR1 LGHNA and CDR2 YNFKEQ. V was pared by 1 base and J by 7 bases, with 20 bases between. In DNA, the CDR3 is TGTGCCAGCAGCCAAGTGGCGCTGGGGTACACGGGAAATGAGCAGTTCTTC. This sequence encodes CASSQVALGYTGNEQFF.

The chain combines TRBV18 with TRBJ1-6; D is unresolved. There are 15 residues in the CDR3. Trimming shortened V by 1 base and J by 7 bases, and 11 bases separated the two germline ends. Germline assignment: CDR1 KGHSH and CDR2 LQKENI. CDR3 in amino acids: CASSPLPIPNSPLHF. The CDR3 coding sequence is TGTGCCAGCTCACCACTGCCTATTCCGAATTCACCCCTCCACTTT. The variable domain in full, completed from reference TRBV18 and TRBJ1-6, reads NAGVMQNPRHLVRRRGQEARLRCSPMKGHSHVYWYRQLPEEGLKFMVYLQKENIIDESGMPKERFSAEFPKEGPSILRIQQVVRGDSAAYFCASSPLPIPNSPLHFGNGTRLTVT.

J is TRBJ1-3 and V is TRBV6-5; D call uncertain. V lost 7 bases, J lost 10 bases, and 11 bases lay in between. This CDR3 is 11 amino acids long. The germline gives CDR1 MNHEY, CDR2 SVGAGI. The chain's CDR3 is CASTGLGTIYF. Here the CDR3 DNA reads TGTGCCAGCACCGGCCTCGGGACCATATATTTT.